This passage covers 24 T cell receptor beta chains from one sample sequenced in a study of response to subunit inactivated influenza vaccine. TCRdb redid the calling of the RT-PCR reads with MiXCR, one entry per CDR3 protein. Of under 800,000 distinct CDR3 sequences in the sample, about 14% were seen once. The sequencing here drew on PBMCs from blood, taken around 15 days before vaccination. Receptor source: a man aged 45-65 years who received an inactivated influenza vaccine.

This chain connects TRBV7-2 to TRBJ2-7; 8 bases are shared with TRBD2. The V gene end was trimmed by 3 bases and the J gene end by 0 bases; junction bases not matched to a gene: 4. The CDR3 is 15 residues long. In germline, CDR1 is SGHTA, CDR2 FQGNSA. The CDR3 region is CASSFLAGTSYEQYF. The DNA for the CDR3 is TGTGCCAGCAGCTTTTTAGCGGGGACCTCCTACGAGCAGTACTTC. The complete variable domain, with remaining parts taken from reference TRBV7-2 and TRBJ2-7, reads GAGVSQSPSNKVTEKGKDVELRCDPISGHTALYWYRQSLGQGLEFLIYFQGNSAPDKSGLPSDRFSAERTGGSVSTLTIQRTQQEDSAVYLCASSFLAGTSYEQYFGPGTRLTVT.

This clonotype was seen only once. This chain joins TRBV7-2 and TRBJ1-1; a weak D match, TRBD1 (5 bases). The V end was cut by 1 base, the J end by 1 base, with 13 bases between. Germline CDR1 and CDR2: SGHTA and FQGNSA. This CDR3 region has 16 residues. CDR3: CASSLVGGKWNTEAFF. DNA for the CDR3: TGTGCCAGCAGCTTAGTGGGGGGGAAATGGAACACTGAAGCTTTCTTT. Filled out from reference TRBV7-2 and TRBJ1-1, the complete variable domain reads GAGVSQSPSNKVTEKGKDVELRCDPISGHTALYWYRQSLGQGLEFLIYFQGNSAPDKSGLPSDRFSAERTGGSVSTLTIQRTQQEDSAVYLCASSLVGGKWNTEAFFGQGTRLTVV.

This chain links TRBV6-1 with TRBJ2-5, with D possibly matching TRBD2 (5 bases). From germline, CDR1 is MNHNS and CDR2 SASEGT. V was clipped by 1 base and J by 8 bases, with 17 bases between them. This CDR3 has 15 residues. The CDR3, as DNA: TGTGCCAGCAGTGAAGTAGGTCGGCTAGCTGGTACCCAGTACTTC. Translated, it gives CASSEVGRLAGTQYF.

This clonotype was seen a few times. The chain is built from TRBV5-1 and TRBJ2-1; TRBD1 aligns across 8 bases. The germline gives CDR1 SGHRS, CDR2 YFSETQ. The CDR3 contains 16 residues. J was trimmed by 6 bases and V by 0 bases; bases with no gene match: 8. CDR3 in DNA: TGCGCCAGCAGCTTGGCTGGTCAGGGGGCTATCAATGAGCAGTTCTTC. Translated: CASSLAGQGAINEQFF.

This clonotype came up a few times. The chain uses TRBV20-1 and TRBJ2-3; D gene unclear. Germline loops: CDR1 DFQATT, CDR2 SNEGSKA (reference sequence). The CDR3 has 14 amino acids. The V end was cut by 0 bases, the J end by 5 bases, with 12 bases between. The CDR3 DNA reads TGCAGTGCTAGAGATCTTTTTTTCGGAGATACGCAGTATTTT. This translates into CSARDLFFGDTQYF.

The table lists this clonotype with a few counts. Here the CDR3 DNA reads TGCGCCAGCAGCCAAGATCAGGGGCAAAGATATGGCTACACCTTC. It specifies CASSQDQGQRYGYTF. The V gene is TRBV4-3, the J gene TRBJ1-2, with D maybe TRBD1 (6 bases). Trimming pared 0 bases from V and 5 bases from J, leaving 13 bases between. CDR1 is LGHNA and CDR2 is YSLEER in the germline V gene. The CDR3 runs 15 residues.

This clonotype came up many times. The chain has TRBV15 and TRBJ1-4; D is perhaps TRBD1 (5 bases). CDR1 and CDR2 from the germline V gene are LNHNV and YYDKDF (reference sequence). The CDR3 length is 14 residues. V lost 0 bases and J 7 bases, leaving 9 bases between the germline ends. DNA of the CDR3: TGTGCCACCAGCAGAGAGGGGGGGACTGAAAAACTGTTTTTT. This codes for CATSREGGTEKLFF. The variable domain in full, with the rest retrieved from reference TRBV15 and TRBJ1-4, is DAMVIQNPRYQVTQFGKPVTLSCSQTLNHNVMYWYQQKSSQAPKLLFHYYDKDFNNEADTPDNFQSRRPNTSFCFLDIRSPGLGDTAMYLCATSREGGTEKLFFGSGTQLSVL.

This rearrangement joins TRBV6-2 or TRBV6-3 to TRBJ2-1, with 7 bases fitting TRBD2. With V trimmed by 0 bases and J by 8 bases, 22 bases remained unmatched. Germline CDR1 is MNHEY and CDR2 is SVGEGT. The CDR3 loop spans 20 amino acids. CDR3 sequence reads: CASSYSSIFGLGVPRDEQFF. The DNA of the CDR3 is TGTGCCAGCAGTTACTCTTCTATCTTTGGACTAGGAGTCCCTCGGGATGAGCAGTTCTTC.

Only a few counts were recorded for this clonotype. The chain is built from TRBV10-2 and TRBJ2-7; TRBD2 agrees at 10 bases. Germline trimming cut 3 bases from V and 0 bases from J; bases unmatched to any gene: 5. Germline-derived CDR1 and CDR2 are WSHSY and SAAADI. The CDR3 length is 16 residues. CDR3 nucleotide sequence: TGCGCCAGCAGTGATGCCCCTAGCGGGGGCTCCTACGAGCAGTACTTC. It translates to CASSDAPSGGSYEQYF.

The CDR3 protein is CASSREAGVGDTQYF. As DNA, the CDR3 is TGTGCCAGCAGTCGTGAGGCGGGAGTGGGAGATACGCAGTATTTT. The chain links TRBV12-3 or TRBV12-4 to TRBJ2-3; the match to TRBD2 covers 7 bases. The trim removed 5 bases at V and 5 bases at J, leaving 10 bases unmatched. The CDR3 consists of 15 residues.

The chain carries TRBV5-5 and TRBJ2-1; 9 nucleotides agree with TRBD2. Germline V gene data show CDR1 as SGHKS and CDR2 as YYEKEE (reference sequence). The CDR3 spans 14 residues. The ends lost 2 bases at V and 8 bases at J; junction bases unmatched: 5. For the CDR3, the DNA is TGTGCCAGCAGCTTCGGCGGGGGGGCCGATGAGCAGTTCTTC. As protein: CASSFGGGADEQFF.

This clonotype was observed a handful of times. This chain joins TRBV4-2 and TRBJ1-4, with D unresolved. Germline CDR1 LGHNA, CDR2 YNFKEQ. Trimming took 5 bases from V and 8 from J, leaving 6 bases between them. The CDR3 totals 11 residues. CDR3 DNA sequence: TGTGCCAGCAGCACCAAAGAAAAACTGTTTTTT. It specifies CASSTKEKLFF.

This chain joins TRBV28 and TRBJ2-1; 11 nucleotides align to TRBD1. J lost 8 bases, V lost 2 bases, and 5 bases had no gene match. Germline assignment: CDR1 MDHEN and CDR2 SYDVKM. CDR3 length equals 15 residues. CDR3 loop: CASSLIGQGADEQFF. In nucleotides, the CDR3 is TGTGCCAGCAGTTTAATCGGACAGGGGGCCGATGAGCAGTTCTTC. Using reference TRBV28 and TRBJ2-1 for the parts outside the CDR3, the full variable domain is DVKVTQSSRYLVKRTGEKVFLECVQDMDHENMFWYRQDPGLGLRLIYFSYDVKMKEKGDIPEGYSVSREKKERFSLILESASTNQTSMYLCASSLIGQGADEQFFGPGTRLTVL.

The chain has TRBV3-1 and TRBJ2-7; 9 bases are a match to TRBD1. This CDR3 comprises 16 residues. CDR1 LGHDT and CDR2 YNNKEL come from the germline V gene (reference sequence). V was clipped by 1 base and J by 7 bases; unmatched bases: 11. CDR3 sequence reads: CASSQVLTGGSGEQYF. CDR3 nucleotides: TGTGCCAGCAGCCAAGTTCTGACAGGGGGTTCGGGAGAGCAGTACTTC.

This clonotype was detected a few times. The CDR3 loop reads CASSLTNDEQFF. The DNA of the CDR3 is TGTGCCAGCAGCTTAACGAACGATGAGCAGTTCTTC. V gene TRBV7-3 combines with J gene TRBJ2-1; no firm D call. The CDR3 is 12 amino acids. V was pared by 0 bases and J by 8 bases, with 5 bases between. The germline V gene encodes CDR1 SGHTA and CDR2 FQGTGA.

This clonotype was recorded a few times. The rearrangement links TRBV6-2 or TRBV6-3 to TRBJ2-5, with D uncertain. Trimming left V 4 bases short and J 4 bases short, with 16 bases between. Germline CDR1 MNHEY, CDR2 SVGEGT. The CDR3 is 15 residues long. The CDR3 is CASSFSSRPGETQYF. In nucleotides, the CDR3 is TGTGCCAGCAGTTTCAGCTCGCGCCCAGGAGAGACCCAGTACTTC.

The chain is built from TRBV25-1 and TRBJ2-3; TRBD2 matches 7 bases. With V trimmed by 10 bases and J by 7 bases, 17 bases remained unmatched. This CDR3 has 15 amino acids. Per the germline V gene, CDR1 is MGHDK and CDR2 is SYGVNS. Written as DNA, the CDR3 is TGTGCCATCAGCCCCCGGAAGGCGGGAGTGAATACGCAGTATTTT. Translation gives CAISPRKAGVNTQYF.

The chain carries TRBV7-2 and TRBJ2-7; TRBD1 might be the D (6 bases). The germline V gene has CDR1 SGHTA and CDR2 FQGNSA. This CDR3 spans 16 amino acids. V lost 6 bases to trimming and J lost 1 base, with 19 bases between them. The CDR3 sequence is CASRSTPSDRSYEQYF. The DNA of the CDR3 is TGTGCCAGCAGGTCTACCCCCTCGGACAGATCCTACGAGCAGTACTTC.

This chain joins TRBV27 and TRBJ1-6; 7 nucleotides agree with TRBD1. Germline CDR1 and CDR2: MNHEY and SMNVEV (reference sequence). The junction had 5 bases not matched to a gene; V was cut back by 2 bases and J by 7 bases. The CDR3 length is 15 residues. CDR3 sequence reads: CASSLSAQGNSPLHF. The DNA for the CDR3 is TGTGCCAGCAGTTTAAGCGCACAGGGGAATTCACCCCTCCACTTT.

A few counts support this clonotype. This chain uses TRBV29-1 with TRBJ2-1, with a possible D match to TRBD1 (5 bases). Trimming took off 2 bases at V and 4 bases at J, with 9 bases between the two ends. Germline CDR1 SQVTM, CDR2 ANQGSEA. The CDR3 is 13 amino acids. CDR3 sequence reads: CSVEPTEYNEQFF. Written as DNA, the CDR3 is TGCAGCGTTGAACCGACAGAATACAATGAGCAGTTCTTC.

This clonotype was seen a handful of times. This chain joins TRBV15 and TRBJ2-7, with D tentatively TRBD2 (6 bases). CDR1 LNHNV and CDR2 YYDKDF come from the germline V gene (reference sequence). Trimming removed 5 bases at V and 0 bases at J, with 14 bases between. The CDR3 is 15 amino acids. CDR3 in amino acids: CATSPLRRGSYEQYF. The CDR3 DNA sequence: TGTGCCACCAGCCCTCTACGGCGGGGCTCCTACGAGCAGTACTTC.

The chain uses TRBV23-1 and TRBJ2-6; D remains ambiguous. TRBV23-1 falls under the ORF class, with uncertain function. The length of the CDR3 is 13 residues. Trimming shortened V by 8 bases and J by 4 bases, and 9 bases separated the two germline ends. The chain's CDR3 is CASRRRGANVLTF. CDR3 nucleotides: TGCGCCAGCCGTCGTAGAGGGGCCAACGTCCTGACTTTC.

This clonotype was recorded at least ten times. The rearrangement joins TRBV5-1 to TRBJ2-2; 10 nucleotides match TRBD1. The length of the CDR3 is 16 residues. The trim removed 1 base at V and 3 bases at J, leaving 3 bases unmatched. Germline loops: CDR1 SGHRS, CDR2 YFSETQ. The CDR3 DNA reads TGCGCCAGCAGCTTGCTTGGGACAGGGGACACCGGGGAGCTGTTTTTT. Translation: CASSLLGTGDTGELFF.

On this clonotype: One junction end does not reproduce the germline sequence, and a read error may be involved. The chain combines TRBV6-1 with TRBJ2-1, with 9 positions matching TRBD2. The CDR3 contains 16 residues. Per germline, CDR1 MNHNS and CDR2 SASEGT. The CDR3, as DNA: TGTTCCAGCACCTCAAGGGGGACTAGCCTTTACAATGAGCAGTTCTTC. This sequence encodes CSSTSRGTSLYNEQFF.